This TCR beta chain emerged from a study of blood T cell repertoires in COVID-19. Trimming cost V 3 bases and J 1 base; bases outside gene matches: 11. This CDR3 is built from 18 residues. Germline CDR1 SNHLY, CDR2 FYNNEI. Clones were read by immunoSEQ multiplex PCR, and TCRdb kept only the in-frame ones, dropping some. This table has 350,000 to 400,000 clones, approximately 89% appearing once. This TCR was sampled from a man aged 35 to 55 in a cohort exposed to, infected with or recovered from COVID-19 (not recorded which). The chain combines TRBV2 with TRBJ1-2, with 10 bases matching TRBD1. Sequencing used PBMCs or T cells enriched from blood (not recorded which). CDR3 sequence: CASSDSAGTGALNYGYTF. The DNA for the CDR3 is TGTGCCAGCAGTGATTCGGCGGGGACAGGGGCCCTTAACTATGGCTACACCTTC.